This TCR beta chain was retrieved from a study of cytomegalovirus exposure and HLA in healthy donors. The primer mix had 60 Vbeta and 13 Jbeta primers. This table comes from immunoSEQ multiplex PCR, and its TCRdb copy is limited to in-frame clones, with some not included. This listing includes tens of thousands of clones. This CDR3 is built from 15 residues. Trimming cost V 7 bases and J 4 bases; bases outside gene matches: 11. Germline V gene lookup returns CDR1 LNHDA and CDR2 SQIVND (reference sequence). The chain combines TRBV19 with TRBJ1-2; 8 bases are shared with TRBD1. The source material was PBMCs. The receptor comes from a woman aged 40 to 50 in good health and CMV-seropositive. CDR3 region: CASTLRTGLIYGYTF. The DNA of the CDR3 is TGTGCCAGTACGCTACGGACAGGGCTTATCTATGGCTACACCTTC.